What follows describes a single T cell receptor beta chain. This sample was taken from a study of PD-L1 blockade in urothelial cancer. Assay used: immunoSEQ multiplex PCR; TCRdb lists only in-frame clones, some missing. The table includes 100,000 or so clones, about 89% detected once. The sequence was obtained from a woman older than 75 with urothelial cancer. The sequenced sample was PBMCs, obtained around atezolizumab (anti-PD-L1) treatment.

For the CDR3, the DNA is TGTGCCATCAGTGAGACCAACGGGCCCCAGGGGAACAATGAGCAGTTCTTC. This sequence encodes CAISETNGPQGNNEQFF. V is TRBV10-3 and J is TRBJ2-1, with D possibly matching TRBD1 (6 bases). Per germline, CDR1 ENHRY and CDR2 SYGVKD. Trimming pared 2 bases from V and 5 bases from J, leaving 19 bases between. The CDR3 is 17 residues long.